This TCR beta chain was sequenced during a study of T-cell reconstitution after alpha-beta-depleted transplantation in children listed by TCRdb under 2016. With respect to the entire study: T-cell immune reconstitution after TCRalphabeta/CD19-depleted allogeneic hematopoietic cell transplantation in children was quantitatively tracked in the study by means of TCR repertoire profiling.

Per the germline V gene, SGHTA is the CDR1 and FQGNSA is the CDR2. V is pared back by 2 bases and J by 2 bases, with 12 bases lying between the germline termini. From the cysteine through the phenylalanine, the CDR3 covers 15 amino acids. Only CDR3 DNA remains: 45 bases, in frame from the first base. The protocol used for the library was PCR. The run used an Illumina HiSeq 2500. TCR libraries were prepared with molecular barcoding, using unique molecular identifiers to normalize TCRbeta repertoire quantification. TCRdb itself trimmed the public reads at Q25 with fastp, ran MiXCR and retained productive beta chains. Every entry covers one CDR3 protein and lists the most common genes and DNA from its rows. The sample profile shows a few hundred thousand distinct CDR3 sequences; under 15% of them were found once. Around 5.6% of the sample lies in the top ten. This clonotype was observed a few times. The antigen this receptor binds is unknown. No base quality information exists; no much larger clone differs at one position.

The specimen comprised PBMCs from the stem cell graft donor, sampled from the stem cell graft. The TCR comes from a human donor who donated a stem cell graft to a child with combined immunodeficiency. The rearranged segments are TRBV7-2 and TRBJ2-5; a tentative D match to TRBD2 spans 5 bases. At the DNA level, the sequence is TGTGCCAGCAGCTTATTCGCTAGCAGGCAAGAGACCCAGTACTTC. Its translation is CASSLFASRQETQYF.